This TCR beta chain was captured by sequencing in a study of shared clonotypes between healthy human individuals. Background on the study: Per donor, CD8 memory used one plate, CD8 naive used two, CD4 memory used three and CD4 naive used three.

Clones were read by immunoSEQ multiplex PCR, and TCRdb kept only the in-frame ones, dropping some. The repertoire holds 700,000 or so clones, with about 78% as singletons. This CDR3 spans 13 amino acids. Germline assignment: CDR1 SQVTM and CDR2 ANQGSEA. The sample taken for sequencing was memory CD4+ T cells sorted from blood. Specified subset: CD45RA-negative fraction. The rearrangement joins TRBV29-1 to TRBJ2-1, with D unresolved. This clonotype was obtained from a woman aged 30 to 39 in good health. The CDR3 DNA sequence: TGCAGTGTAGCCCGAGCTTCGCCCAATGAGCAGTTCTTC. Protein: CSVARASPNEQFF.